Listed here are 25 T cell receptor beta chains from one sample, sequenced in a study of blood T cells in healthy people across ages. Alongside a J-beta primer mix, a sample-barcoded 5' primer served in a second PCR lasting about 6 to 12 cycles. A single record per CDR3 protein comes from TCRdb applying MiXCR to the 5' RACE reads. The sample lists some 920,000 distinct CDR3 sequences, roughly 51% occurring once. The material sequenced was blood. The receptor set was obtained from a woman aged 55-70 years in good health.

CDR3 nucleotides: TGCGCCAGCAGCCAAGAGGGGTCTTGGGTCTACAATGAGCAGTTCTTC. Translating gives CASSQEGSWVYNEQFF. The V call is TRBV4-3, the J call TRBJ2-1, with D hard to call. The germline CDR1 and CDR2 sequences are LGHNA and YSLEER. V shed 0 bases and J shed 3 bases, with 12 bases lying between them. The length of the CDR3 is 16 residues.

V gene TRBV27 combines with J gene TRBJ2-3; TRBD1 is a possible D gene (5 bases). Trimming stripped 2 bases from V and 0 bases from J, with 12 bases between. Germline-derived CDR1 and CDR2 are MNHEY and SMNVEV (reference sequence). The CDR3 has 16 residues. CDR3 amino acids: CASSLGRAFSTDTQYF. The DNA of the CDR3 is TGTGCCAGCAGTTTAGGCAGGGCCTTTAGCACAGATACGCAGTATTTT.

The genes are TRBV3-1 and TRBJ2-7; the match to TRBD2 covers 8 bases. Per germline, CDR1 LGHDT and CDR2 YNNKEL (reference sequence). The CDR3 totals 15 residues. V was pared by 4 bases and J by 0 bases, with 5 bases of the junction left unmatched. The CDR3 spells CASSRPTSVSYEQYF. CDR3 DNA sequence: TGTGCCAGCAGCCGGCCGACTAGCGTCTCCTACGAGCAGTACTTC.

The chain joins TRBV29-1 to TRBJ2-1, with 7 bases identical to TRBD1. With 7 bases clipped from V and 4 bases from J, the junction kept 7 bases outside the gene matches. Germline loops: CDR1 SQVTM, CDR2 ANQGSEA. The CDR3 is made up of 13 amino acids. The chain's CDR3 is CSGEPGQYNEQFF. The CDR3 DNA reads TGCAGCGGTGAGCCGGGACAGTACAATGAGCAGTTCTTC.

This clonotype was counted only a few times. This chain connects TRBV5-1 to TRBJ2-7; D might be TRBD1 or TRBD2, each matching 6 bases. The germline V and J ends were trimmed by 4 bases and 3 bases, with 14 bases remaining between them. Germline CDR1 reads SGHRS; CDR2 reads YFSETQ. The CDR3 loop spans 14 amino acids. Written as DNA, the CDR3 is TGCGCCAGCAGCCAACAGGGACTGTACTACGAGCAGTACTTC. It specifies CASSQQGLYYEQYF.

This chain links TRBV12-3 or TRBV12-4 with TRBJ1-2, with unresolved D. V was cut by 7 bases and J by 8 bases, with 14 bases left in between. This CDR3 has 12 residues. DNA of the CDR3: TGTGCCAGCACCTTCTACGAGGCGGGCTACACCTTC. Protein: CASTFYEAGYTF.

The chain combines TRBV12-3 or TRBV12-4 with TRBJ2-2; possibly TRBD2 for D (6 bases). The CDR3 is 15 amino acids. The V gene lost 6 bases and the J gene lost 0 bases, with 11 bases spanning the gap. In nucleotides, the CDR3 is TGTGCCAGCAGAATGGCGGGAACGAACACCGGGGAGCTGTTTTTT. It encodes CASRMAGTNTGELFF.

The V call is TRBV27, the J call TRBJ2-4, with D tentatively TRBD1 (6 bases). The length of the CDR3 is 17 residues. With 5 bases removed from V and 0 bases from J, the gap between germline ends came to 17 bases. The germline gives CDR1 MNHEY, CDR2 SMNVEV (reference sequence). This CDR3 is CASSPRGQSSAKNIQYF. DNA for the CDR3: TGTGCCAGCAGTCCTCGAGGACAGAGCTCAGCCAAAAACATTCAGTACTTC.

This sequence joins TRBV18 and TRBJ2-5; tentative D call: TRBD2 (5 bases). The CDR3 sequence is 14 residues long. V lost 1 base to trimming and J lost 3 bases, with 9 bases between them. Germline V gives CDR1 KGHSH, CDR2 LQKENI. The CDR3 DNA is TGTGCCAGCTCACCACAGTTGGGAGAAGAGACCCAGTACTTC. It yields the protein CASSPQLGEETQYF.

Comments on this clonotype: One end of the junction fails to match germline, which may point to a read error. CDR3 in DNA: TGTGTCAGCAGCTTGGACAGGGGGAGAGAAGATGGCTACACCTTC. Protein product: CVSSLDRGREDGYTF. This chain uses TRBV7-9 with TRBJ1-2, with TRBD1 matching 10 bases. This CDR3 region has 15 residues. Looked up from germline, CDR1 is SEHNR and CDR2 is FQNEAQ (reference sequence).

The table lists this clonotype with a few counts. The V call is TRBV28, the J call TRBJ2-7, with TRBD2 identical over 7 bases. Germline CDR1 and CDR2: MDHEN and SYDVKM. The CDR3 is made up of 14 amino acids. J was trimmed by 4 bases and V by 8 bases; bases with no gene match: 11. The CDR3 coding sequence is TGTGCCAGCCGTCAGATGGGAGCGGGGTACGAGCAGTACTTC. Residues: CASRQMGAGYEQYF. Using reference TRBV28 and TRBJ2-7 for the parts outside the CDR3, the full variable domain is DVKVTQSSRYLVKRTGEKVFLECVQDMDHENMFWYRQDPGLGLRLIYFSYDVKMKEKGDIPEGYSVSREKKERFSLILESASTNQTSMYLCASRQMGAGYEQYFGPGTRLTVT.

The rearrangement links TRBV20-1 to TRBJ2-5; no firm D call. Germline V CDR1 and CDR2: DFQATT, SNEGSKA (reference sequence). V was shortened by 6 bases and J by 7 bases, with 21 bases between the two germline ends. The CDR3 has 14 amino acids. CDR3 residues: CSARPRKAPVTQYF. The DNA of the CDR3 is TGCAGTGCCCGTCCGAGGAAGGCCCCCGTGACCCAGTACTTC.

This clonotype has a handful of counts. The rearrangement uses TRBV29-1 and TRBJ2-7; perhaps TRBD1 as D (6 bases). Trimming removed 1 base at V and 3 bases at J, with 16 bases between. This CDR3 has 15 amino acids. Germline V gives CDR1 SQVTM, CDR2 ANQGSEA. CDR3 bases: TGCAGCGTTGAAGTCGGGTCAGGGGCCTTCTACGAGCAGTACTTC. Translating it yields CSVEVGSGAFYEQYF.

The chain uses TRBV30 and TRBJ2-4, with TRBD1 matching over 9 bases. The CDR3 is 15 amino acids. With 3 bases clipped from V and 1 base from J, the junction kept 4 bases outside the gene matches. Germline assignment: CDR1 GTSNPN and CDR2 SVGIG (reference sequence). The CDR3 spells CAWRDRGRAKNIQYF. In DNA, the CDR3 is TGTGCCTGGAGGGACAGGGGAAGGGCCAAAAACATTCAGTACTTC. Supplemented by reference TRBV30 and TRBJ2-4, the full variable domain reads SQTIHQWPATLVQPVGSPLSLECTVEGTSNPNLYWYRQAAGRGLQLLFYSVGIGQISSEVPQNLSASRPQDRQFILSSKKLLLSDSGFYLCAWRDRGRAKNIQYFGAGTRLSVL.

The chain couples TRBV5-6 to TRBJ2-4, with D perhaps matching TRBD1 (5 bases). From germline, CDR1 is SGHDT and CDR2 YYEEEE. This CDR3 is built from 17 residues. With 4 bases removed from V and 0 bases from J, the gap between germline ends came to 17 bases. This chain's CDR3 is CASSDRQRTLAKNIQYF. In DNA, the CDR3 is TGTGCCAGCAGCGACAGACAGCGTACACTAGCCAAAAACATTCAGTACTTC.

In the case of this clonotype: A read error is possible here, since a much larger clone lies one base away. This chain joins TRBV6-6 and TRBJ2-4; TRBD2 agrees at 11 bases. CDR1 MNHNY and CDR2 SVGAGI come from the germline V gene (reference sequence). The V and J ends lost 4 bases and 2 bases, in that order; junction bases with no gene match: 7. The CDR3 runs to 17 residues. In nucleotides, the CDR3 is TGTGCCAGCAGTTTTCGACTAGCGGGAATAACCAAAAACATTCAGTACTTC. Protein: CASSFRLAGITKNIQYF.

The gene calls are TRBV4-3 and TRBJ2-4; D is possibly TRBD2 (6 bases). Germline CDR1 is LGHNA and CDR2 is YSLEER. The CDR3 sequence is 15 residues long. V lost 0 bases, J lost 13 bases, and 19 bases lay in between. The CDR3 sequence: CASSQDRGREDSQYF. The DNA of the CDR3 is TGCGCCAGCAGCCAAGATCGAGGCAGGGAGGATTCCCAGTACTTC.

This clonotype was counted between two and nine times. In DNA form, the CDR3 reads TGTGCCAGCAGTTTCAGGGGGCTCGGGATGTGGGGCTACACCTTC. Its translation is CASSFRGLGMWGYTF. The V gene is TRBV6-5, the J gene TRBJ1-2; 8 positions agree with TRBD1. The CDR3 loop spans 15 amino acids. Trimming removed 4 bases from V and 8 bases from J; junction bases left unmatched: 12. Germline V lookup: CDR1 MNHEY, CDR2 SVGAGI.

CDR3 protein: CASSLVRIEQYF. CDR3 nucleotides: TGTGCCAGCAGTTTAGTACGAATCGAGCAGTACTTC. J is TRBJ2-4 and V is TRBV6-6; D is ambiguous. Matching the DNA end better, TRBJ2-7 makes the J call doubtful. Germline CDR1 is MNHNY and CDR2 is SVGAGI (reference sequence). The CDR3 length is 12 residues.

In DNA form, the CDR3 reads TGTGCCAGCAGCTTATTGGGGCAAAACTATGGCTACACCTTC. It yields the protein CASSLLGQNYGYTF. The chain links TRBV7-9 to TRBJ1-2; possibly TRBD1 for D (5 bases). Per the germline V gene, CDR1 is SEHNR and CDR2 is FQNEAQ (reference sequence). V was clipped by 2 bases and J by 2 bases, with 9 bases between them. The CDR3 covers 14 residues.

This clonotype appeared once. The chain links TRBV2 to TRBJ1-2, with D unresolved. CDR1 is SNHLY, CDR2 FYNNEI, per germline. Trimming removed 0 bases from V and 13 bases from J, with 12 bases in between. CDR3 length equals 12 residues. CDR3 in DNA: TGTGCCAGCAGTGAAGCGAGCAGGACCTGCACCTTC. Encoded protein: CASSEASRTCTF.

This clonotype has a handful of counts. This chain links TRBV4-1 with TRBJ2-1, with 7 bases lining up with TRBD1. The V segment lost 3 bases and the J segment 7 bases; nucleotides outside the gene matches: 9. This CDR3 has 15 residues. In germline, CDR1 is MGHRA, CDR2 YSYEKL. CDR3 protein: CASSQHPGQQNEQFF. CDR3 nucleotides: TGCGCCAGCAGCCAGCACCCGGGACAGCAGAATGAGCAGTTCTTC.

The sample holds a few counts of this clonotype. The chain has TRBV5-6 and TRBJ2-5; no definite D call. Germline V gene lookup returns CDR1 SGHDT and CDR2 YYEEEE. The ends were cut back, 2 bases at V and 11 bases at J, with 13 bases in the middle. The CDR3 totals 12 residues. CDR3 sequence: CASSFNFNEQYF. DNA for the CDR3: TGTGCCAGCAGCTTCAATTTCAATGAGCAGTACTTC.

V is TRBV3-1 and J is TRBJ2-7; D ambiguous. Trimming left V 0 bases short and J 4 bases short, with 19 bases between. The CDR3 consists of 17 residues. Germline-derived CDR1 and CDR2 are LGHDT and YNNKEL (reference sequence). The CDR3 loop is CASSQDGKSFKYYEQYF. The CDR3 DNA sequence: TGTGCCAGCAGCCAAGACGGCAAGTCCTTCAAATATTACGAGCAGTACTTC.

This clonotype came up a few times. The V and J genes are TRBV3-1 and TRBJ2-5, with no clear D. The V end lost 0 bases, the J end lost 6 bases, and 8 bases lay between the germline ends. CDR1 LGHDT and CDR2 YNNKEL come from the germline V gene (reference sequence). The CDR3 has 13 residues. CDR3 in amino acids: CASSQDVMQTQYF. The CDR3 coding sequence is TGTGCCAGCAGCCAAGATGTAATGCAGACCCAGTACTTC.